The 23 T cell receptor beta chains given below trace back to one sample, sequenced in a study of T cells in localized non-small cell lung cancer. Sequencing used immunoSEQ multiplex PCR; TCRdb keeps in-frame clones, though not all of them. The sample comprises tens of thousands of clones, about nine tenths of which are singletons, and roughly 5.1% rests with the top ten. The source was peripheral blood, collected before any cancer treatment. The receptors originated from a woman aged 35 to 69 with stage I lung adenocarcinoma.

V is TRBV2 and J is TRBJ1-4; D is unresolved. CDR3 length: 15 amino acids. V lost 5 bases to trimming and J lost 0 bases, with 10 bases between them. Germline CDR1 SNHLY, CDR2 FYNNEI. The CDR3 is CASSMKRATNEKLFF. As DNA, the CDR3 is TGTGCCAGCAGTATGAAGAGAGCAACTAATGAAAAACTGTTTTTT.

This clone appeared once. The V gene is TRBV30, the J gene TRBJ2-4; D is unresolved. Trimming left V 0 bases short and J 6 bases short, with 9 bases between. Germline V gene data show CDR1 as GTSNPN and CDR2 as SVGIG (reference sequence). CDR3 length equals 13 residues. The CDR3 nucleotides read TGTGCCTGGAGTGTACCCGGTGTAAACATTCAGTACTTC. This sequence encodes CAWSVPGVNIQYF.

In nucleotides, the CDR3 is TGTGCCAGCGGGACAGGGGGGAACGGTGAAGCTTTCTTT. Translated: CASGTGGNGEAFF. J is TRBJ1-1 and V is TRBV28; 11 bases line up with TRBD1. Germline V gene data show CDR1 as MDHEN and CDR2 as SYDVKM. Unmatched junction bases numbered 6, after V lost 8 bases and J lost 7 bases. The CDR3 consists of 13 residues.

This chain connects TRBV4-1 to TRBJ1-2; TRBD1 matches at 7 bases. Losses at the gene ends were 0 bases for V and 8 bases for J; bases not matched to a gene: 6. The CDR3 spans 14 residues. The germline CDR1 and CDR2 sequences are MGHRA and YSYEKL. The CDR3, as DNA: TGCGCCAGCAGCCAAGAGGGGACAGCACAGGGCTACACCTTC. Translating it yields CASSQEGTAQGYTF.

This sequence joins TRBV30 and TRBJ1-1; 8 nucleotides match TRBD1. The CDR3 has 15 amino acids. Germline lookup yields CDR1 GTSNPN and CDR2 SVGIG (reference sequence). The ends lost 2 bases at V and 10 bases at J; junction bases unmatched: 15. The CDR3 bases are TGTGCCTGGAGTAAGGGACAGGTAGGGCCTGGTAGAGCTTTCTTT. Protein product: CAWSKGQVGPGRAFF. The full variable domain, completed using reference TRBV30 and TRBJ1-1, is SQTIHQWPATLVQPVGSPLSLECTVEGTSNPNLYWYRQAAGRGLQLLFYSVGIGQISSEVPQNLSASRPQDRQFILSSKKLLLSDSGFYLCAWSKGQVGPGRAFFGQGTRLTVV.

The rearrangement joins TRBV7-3 to TRBJ2-7; D is undetermined. The CDR3 runs 13 residues. Germline CDR1 and CDR2: SGHTA and FQGTGA. The V gene lost 4 bases and the J gene lost 5 bases, with 12 bases spanning the gap. In DNA, the CDR3 is TGTGCCAGCAGCTCCCCTGGCGAGGACGAGCAGTACTTC. It codes for CASSSPGEDEQYF.

The rearrangement joins TRBV30 to TRBJ2-2; D tentatively reads TRBD1 or TRBD2 (5 bases each). CDR3 length: 13 amino acids. Germline V gene data show CDR1 as GTSNPN and CDR2 as SVGIG (reference sequence). V shed 4 bases and J shed 6 bases, with 12 bases lying between them. The CDR3 is CAWKRSGPGELFF. The DNA of the CDR3 is TGTGCCTGGAAACGATCGGGGCCCGGGGAGCTGTTTTTT.

In its sample, this clone was seen once. The genes are TRBV30 and TRBJ1-2, with unresolved D. CDR3 size: 13 residues. V lost 7 bases to trimming and J lost 5 bases, with 17 bases between them. The germline gives CDR1 GTSNPN, CDR2 SVGIG (reference sequence). The CDR3 DNA sequence: TGTGCCTCTAACGTCGTACGAGGGTATGGCTACACCTTC. Its protein is CASNVVRGYGYTF.

This clone came up once. This chain connects TRBV6-1 to TRBJ1-3, with D possibly being TRBD1 (6 bases). The CDR3 sequence is 17 residues long. V shed 4 bases and J shed 3 bases, with 19 bases lying between them. Germline CDR1 is MNHNS and CDR2 is SASEGT. In nucleotides, the CDR3 is TGTGCCAGCAGTGGCGGACAGTCCAGGTGGTTTGGAAACACCATATATTTT. Residues: CASSGGQSRWFGNTIYF.

This chain joins TRBV4-3 and TRBJ2-3; weak D call: TRBD1 (5 bases). The CDR3 consists of 17 residues. Trimming took 0 bases from V and 4 from J, leaving 17 bases between them. Germline CDR1 is LGHNA and CDR2 is YSLEER. CDR3 region: CASSQDHSVGRPDTQYF. The CDR3 region has the DNA TGCGCCAGCAGCCAAGATCATTCAGTGGGGCGGCCAGATACGCAGTATTTT.

The rearrangement joins TRBV7-2 to TRBJ2-7; D is uncertain. CDR1 is SGHTA and CDR2 is FQGNSA in the germline V gene. This CDR3 has 16 residues. V was cut by 5 bases and J by 8 bases, with 25 bases left in between. As DNA, the CDR3 is TGTGCCAGCAGCCCCGGCTCCACTGTCACTCCTTCCCAGCAGTACTTC. It specifies CASSPGSTVTPSQQYF.

The chain is built from TRBV12-5 and TRBJ2-5; D is perhaps TRBD2 (7 bases). V was pared by 0 bases and J by 5 bases, with 19 bases between. The CDR3 loop spans 17 amino acids. The V gene's germline CDR1 is LGHNT and CDR2 FRNRAP. The CDR3 loop is CASGLVIGGGLVETQYF. CDR3 nucleotides: TGTGCTAGTGGTTTGGTAATTGGGGGGGGCTTAGTGGAGACCCAGTACTTC.

The chain is built from TRBV13 and TRBJ1-1; D unresolved. Trimming cost V 0 bases and J 4 bases, with 12 bases left between them. This CDR3 contains 15 residues. CDR1 PRHDT and CDR2 FYEKMQ come from the germline V gene (reference sequence). The CDR3 loop reads CASSLGPRPSTEAFF. The CDR3 region has the DNA TGTGCCAGCAGCTTAGGACCTCGGCCGAGCACTGAAGCTTTCTTT.

The CDR3 DNA reads as TGTGCCAGTAGTACCCGGGGGGCCGGAGCAGATACGCAGTATTTT. Protein: CASSTRGAGADTQYF. J is TRBJ2-3 and V is TRBV19, with a weak D call TRBD2 (7 bases). CDR3 length equals 15 residues. Germline V CDR1 and CDR2: LNHDA, SQIVND (reference sequence). V dropped 4 bases and J dropped 4 bases, with 15 bases sitting between them.

The gene calls are TRBV28 and TRBJ1-3; D gene ambiguous. V was clipped by 4 bases and J by 6 bases, with 16 bases between them. The CDR3 length is 15 residues. Germline CDR1 is MDHEN and CDR2 is SYDVKM. The CDR3 nucleotides read TGTGCCAGCAGTTCCCCCGGGCTAGAAGAAAACACCATATATTTT. Amino acid sequence: CASSSPGLEENTIYF.

The rearrangement uses TRBV5-1 and TRBJ1-4; D is unclear. Germline CDR1 and CDR2: SGHRS and YFSETQ. The CDR3 covers 14 residues. Between the trimmed V and J ends, which lost 1 base and 5 bases, there was a span of 9 bases. The CDR3 DNA reads as TGCGCCAGCAGCTTGAGGACTGAAAATGAAAAACTGTTTTTT. Amino acids: CASSLRTENEKLFF. Full variable domain (outside the CDR3, taken from reference TRBV5-1 and TRBJ1-4): KAGVTQTPRYLIKTRGQQVTLSCSPISGHRSVSWYQQTPGQGLQFLFEYFSETQRNKGNFPGRFSGRQFSNSRSEMNVSTLELGDSALYLCASSLRTENEKLFFGSGTQLSVL.

CDR3 bases: TGTGCCAGCAGCAACCGGGACAGGGGCACCTTC. It translates to CASSNRDRGTF. V is TRBV7-6 and J is TRBJ1-2; TRBD1 matches 10 bases. This CDR3 comprises 11 residues. Germline V gene data show CDR1 as SGHVS and CDR2 as FNYEAQ. V trimming: 5 bases; J trimming: 13 bases; junction bases outside the gene matches: 4.

V usage is TRBV4-2 and J usage is TRBJ1-1; the D gene is possibly TRBD1 (5 bases). The CDR3 has 14 residues. The germline V and J ends were trimmed by 5 bases and 2 bases, with 12 bases remaining between them. Per germline, CDR1 LGHNA and CDR2 YNFKEQ. The CDR3: CASSYRGVNTEAFF. In DNA form, the CDR3 reads TGTGCCAGCAGCTACCGGGGGGTAAACACTGAAGCTTTCTTT.

The chain carries TRBV7-2 and TRBJ2-7; possible D gene TRBD2, 6 bases. The CDR3 runs to 15 residues. V was trimmed by 5 bases and J by 3 bases, leaving 17 bases between them. The germline CDR1 and CDR2 sequences are SGHTA and FQGNSA. CDR3 region: CASSQLGGYYYEQYF. For the CDR3, the DNA is TGTGCCAGCAGCCAGCTCGGGGGATATTACTACGAGCAGTACTTC.

The gene calls are TRBV30 and TRBJ1-3; possible D gene TRBD1, 5 bases. The CDR3 is 13 residues long. Trimming took 5 bases from V and 4 from J, leaving 12 bases between them. CDR1 is GTSNPN and CDR2 is SVGIG in the germline V gene (reference sequence). The CDR3 DNA sequence: TGTGCCTGGGAGGTGGGGCAAGGAAACACCATATATTTT. It translates to CAWEVGQGNTIYF.

The chain carries TRBV7-8 and TRBJ1-5; 9 bases match TRBD1. Germline CDR1 is SGHVS and CDR2 is FQNEAQ. Germline trimming cut 5 bases from V and 6 bases from J; bases unmatched to any gene: 14. The CDR3 extends over 17 amino acids. CDR3 sequence: CASSRSDRGVSSQPQHF. CDR3 bases: TGTGCCAGCAGCCGTTCTGACAGGGGGGTTTCAAGTCAGCCCCAGCATTTT.

The chain links TRBV6-5 to TRBJ1-2, with D possibly matching TRBD1 (5 bases). Germline assignment: CDR1 MNHEY and CDR2 SVGAGI. V shed 2 bases and J shed 0 bases, with 10 bases lying between them. There are 15 residues in the CDR3. This CDR3 reads CASSYARGSNYGYTF. The CDR3 region has the DNA TGTGCCAGCAGTTACGCTCGGGGCTCTAACTATGGCTACACCTTC.

The chain uses TRBV13 and TRBJ1-1; no firm D call. Trimming shortened V by 6 bases and J by 1 base, and 9 bases separated the two germline ends. This CDR3 region has 13 residues. The germline V gene encodes CDR1 PRHDT and CDR2 FYEKMQ (reference sequence). Here the CDR3 reads CASRVNTNTEAFF. The CDR3 DNA reads TGTGCCAGCAGGGTTAACACGAACACTGAAGCTTTCTTT.